This T cell receptor beta chain came from a study of shared clonotypes between healthy human individuals. As to this clone: Its specificity is not known.

The CDR3 sequence is 19 residues long. V dropped 5 bases and J dropped 2; count of bases not matched to a gene: 9. Germline V gene lookup returns CDR1 SGHTA and CDR2 FQGNSA. Clones were read by immunoSEQ multiplex PCR, and TCRdb kept only the in-frame ones, dropping some. The sample includes some 200,000 clones, about 68% of them seen just once. Findings and limits, study-wide: It was observed that roughly 5.1% of naive CD4 clonotypes were shared across several donors.

This receptor was identified in a man younger than 40 in good health. The sequencing sample was made of memory CD4+ T cells sorted from blood. Subset denoted: CD45RA-negative fraction. V gene TRBV7-2 combines with J gene TRBJ2-1, with TRBD2 matching over 16 bases. The CDR3 DNA reads as TGTGCCAGCAGCCCACGGGGACTAGCGGGAGGGCCCCCCTACAATGAGCAGTTCTTC. This gives the protein CASSPRGLAGGPPYNEQFF.